This entry lists 26 T cell receptor beta chains sequenced from one sample in a study of early T cells in non-severe SARS-CoV-2 infection. MiXCR, applied by TCRdb to the 5' RACE reads, yields one record per CDR3 protein. The sample lists tens of thousands of distinct CDR3 sequences; approximately 6% were seen once. Sequences were derived from whole blood, sampled at baseline. These receptors were obtained from an adult who was a healthcare worker with PCR-confirmed SARS-CoV-2 infection or an uninfected control (not recorded which).

The chain recombines TRBV7-9 with TRBJ2-3; 11 nucleotides match TRBD2. The CDR3 contains 15 residues. Germline trimming cut 4 bases from V and 4 bases from J; bases unmatched to any gene: 4. From germline, CDR1 is SEHNR and CDR2 FQNEAQ (reference sequence). In DNA, the CDR3 is TGTGCCAGCAGCTACACACTAGCGGGGGCAGATACGCAGTATTTT. It encodes CASSYTLAGADTQYF.

In its sample, this clonotype was seen many times. The V gene is TRBV29-1, the J gene TRBJ2-1; TRBD2 aligns across 8 bases. V lost 3 bases to trimming and J lost 7 bases; unmatched junction nucleotides: 8. There are 14 residues in the CDR3. Per the germline V gene, CDR1 is SQVTM and CDR2 is ANQGSEA. The DNA for the CDR3 is TGCAGCGTTGATCGGGCGGGAGGACCTAATGAGCAGTTCTTC. Encoded protein: CSVDRAGGPNEQFF.

As to this clonotype: Given a much more abundant clone one base away, this may be a read error. This chain joins TRBV4-2 and TRBJ2-2; weak D call: TRBD2 (5 bases). This CDR3 region has 18 residues. CDR1 is LGHNA, CDR2 YNFKEQ, per germline. The CDR3 DNA follows: TGTGCCAGCAGCCAAGGGGTCGCAGGCGCTTTAAACACCGGGGAGCAGTTTTTT. It codes for CASSQGVAGALNTGEQFF.

This clonotype has at least ten counts. CDR3 amino acids: CAWKGLAGAEQYF. The CDR3 nucleotides are TGTGCCTGGAAGGGACTAGCGGGAGCCGAGCAGTACTTC. The chain links TRBV30 to TRBJ2-7, with 14 nucleotides matching TRBD2. The germline V gene has CDR1 GTSNPN and CDR2 SVGIG (reference sequence). The CDR3 contains 13 residues. With V trimmed by 4 bases and J by 6 bases, 2 bases remained unmatched. Supplemented by reference TRBV30 and TRBJ2-7, the full variable domain reads SQTIHQWPATLVQPVGSPLSLECTVEGTSNPNLYWYRQAAGRGLQLLFYSVGIGQISSEVPQNLSASRPQDRQFILSSKKLLLSDSGFYLCAWKGLAGAEQYFGPGTRLTVT.

This clonotype has ten or more counts. The chain joins TRBV20-1 to TRBJ2-1; 7 bases agree with TRBD2. The J segment lost 7 bases and the V segment lost 5 bases, leaving 5 bases of the junction unmatched. There are 12 residues in the CDR3. Per germline, CDR1 DFQATT and CDR2 SNEGSKA (reference sequence). The CDR3 DNA follows: TGCAGTGCTCCCGGGACTACTAATGAGCAGTTCTTC. Amino acid sequence: CSAPGTTNEQFF.

This clonotype occurred many times. The V and J genes are TRBV7-9 and TRBJ2-5; D unresolved. The germline V gene has CDR1 SEHNR and CDR2 FQNEAQ (reference sequence). Trimming left V 1 base short and J 1 base short, with 10 bases between. CDR3 length: 15 amino acids. The CDR3 sequence: CASSLGPASQETQYF. The CDR3 DNA reads TGTGCCAGCAGCTTAGGACCCGCATCCCAAGAGACCCAGTACTTC. The whole variable domain, filled in from reference TRBV7-9 and TRBJ2-5, reads DTGVSQNPRHKITKRGQNVTFRCDPISEHNRLYWYRQTLGQGPEFLTYFQNEAQLEKSRLLSDRFSAERPKGSFSTLEIQRTEQGDSAMYLCASSLGPASQETQYFGPGTRLLVL.

The V and J genes are TRBV10-1 and TRBJ2-5, with D tentatively TRBD2 (5 bases). CDR3 size: 13 residues. Trimming shortened V by 8 bases and J by 3 bases, and 13 bases separated the two germline ends. Germline lookup yields CDR1 WNHNN and CDR2 SYGVQD (reference sequence). Here the CDR3 DNA reads TGCGCCAGCTCAGAGAACGGGAAAGAGACCCAGTACTTC. It codes for CASSENGKETQYF.

This clonotype was found many times. The rearrangement joins TRBV11-1 to TRBJ2-1, with D tentatively TRBD2 (7 bases). Germline CDR1 reads SGHAT; CDR2 reads FQDESV (reference sequence). The length of the CDR3 is 17 residues. The V and J ends lost 5 bases and 7 bases respectively, with 24 bases between them. The CDR3 region has the DNA TGTGCCAGCAGCCTACTAGGGGGGGGCCGTTCGCGGAATGAGCAGTTCTTC. As protein: CASSLLGGGRSRNEQFF.

The chain carries TRBV10-2 and TRBJ2-7, with TRBD2 matching 8 bases. The CDR3 extends over 14 amino acids. V lost 7 bases, J lost 4 bases, and 9 bases stayed unmatched. Germline V gives CDR1 WSHSY, CDR2 SAAADI. For the CDR3, the DNA is TGCGCCAGCACCGCAGGGGCTAGCGGGTACGAGCAGTACTTC. It is translated as CASTAGASGYEQYF.

The chain employs TRBV6-6 and TRBJ1-1; D remains ambiguous. The CDR3 totals 11 residues. In germline, CDR1 is MNHNY, CDR2 SVGAGI (reference sequence). Trimming shortened V by 5 bases and J by 5 bases, and 6 bases separated the two germline ends. CDR3 sequence (DNA): TGTGCCAGCAGTCCCAAGACTGAAGCTTTCTTT. Protein: CASSPKTEAFF.

This clonotype was counted many times. The chain couples TRBV20-1 to TRBJ1-2; D is uncertain. Trimming took 1 base from V and 8 from J, leaving 20 bases between them. The CDR3 has 15 amino acids. Germline V gives CDR1 DFQATT, CDR2 SNEGSKA (reference sequence). Written as DNA, the CDR3 is TGCAGTGCTAGAGTCCCGGGCGGTGCAATCAAGGGCTACACCTTC. Encoded protein: CSARVPGGAIKGYTF.

This clonotype was seen repeatedly, ten times or more. The chain has TRBV15 and TRBJ1-5, with D hard to call. The germline V gene has CDR1 LNHNV and CDR2 YYDKDF (reference sequence). The CDR3 consists of 14 residues. Trimming pared 1 base from V and 4 bases from J, leaving 8 bases between. The CDR3 reads CATSRVNYNQPQHF. The CDR3 bases are TGTGCCACCAGCAGAGTCAACTATAATCAGCCCCAGCATTTT.

This clonotype has a count of ten or more. The rearrangement links TRBV7-3 to TRBJ2-3, with 7 bases lining up with TRBD2. V lost 2 bases to trimming and J lost 5 bases; unmatched junction nucleotides: 4. Germline lookup yields CDR1 SGHTA and CDR2 FQGTGA. This CDR3 is built from 14 residues. CDR3 loop: CASSLGTTGDTQYF. CDR3 DNA sequence: TGTGCCAGCAGCTTAGGGACTACCGGAGATACGCAGTATTTT.

This clonotype appeared many times. The rearrangement uses TRBV6-2 or TRBV6-3 and TRBJ2-7, with 7 bases lining up with TRBD1. With V trimmed by 4 bases and J by 3 bases, 3 bases remained unmatched. From germline, CDR1 is MNHEY and CDR2 SVGEGT. CDR3 length: 13 residues. CDR3 sequence (DNA): TGTGCCAGCAGTTCCCAGGGGGTCTACGAGCAGTACTTC. The encoded protein is CASSSQGVYEQYF.

This clonotype was seen ten or more times. V gene TRBV9 combines with J gene TRBJ2-3; 10 bases agree with TRBD2. V lost 0 bases, J lost 11 bases, and 6 bases stayed unmatched. Per germline, CDR1 SGDLS and CDR2 YYNGEE. The CDR3 consists of 14 residues. The CDR3 DNA follows: TGTGCCAGCAGCGTAGAACCCGGACTAGCGGTGCAGTATTTT. This sequence encodes CASSVEPGLAVQYF.

The CDR3 sequence: CSAPLGGHNEQFF. The CDR3 DNA reads as TGCAGTGCTCCACTTGGGGGTCACAATGAGCAGTTCTTC. This rearrangement joins TRBV20-1 to TRBJ2-1; D might be TRBD1 or TRBD2, each matching 5 bases. With 5 bases removed from V and 5 bases from J, the gap between germline ends came to 13 bases. CDR1 DFQATT and CDR2 SNEGSKA come from the germline V gene (reference sequence). The CDR3 loop spans 13 amino acids.

This clonotype was detected many times. The V and J genes are TRBV20-1 and TRBJ1-2; possible D gene TRBD1, 5 bases. CDR1 and CDR2 from the germline V gene are DFQATT and SNEGSKA (reference sequence). The CDR3 contains 15 residues. V shed 6 bases and J shed 0 bases, with 17 bases lying between them. The CDR3 DNA reads as TGCAGTGCGCAGGAGCCCACGGGGGCTAACTATGGCTACACCTTC. This gives the protein CSAQEPTGANYGYTF.

There are many counts of this clonotype. This chain connects TRBV6-2 or TRBV6-3 to TRBJ2-1; D not resolved. V gave up 7 bases and J gave up 4 bases, with 11 bases separating them. The CDR3 has 13 residues. From germline, CDR1 is MNHEY and CDR2 SVGEGT. Written as DNA, the CDR3 is TGTGCCAGCACCCGCCCTCAATACAATGAGCAGTTCTTC. As protein: CASTRPQYNEQFF.

This clonotype came up many times. V usage is TRBV20-1 and J usage is TRBJ2-2, with D perhaps TRBD1 or TRBD2 (5 bases each). This CDR3 contains 15 residues. Between the trimmed V and J ends, which lost 3 bases and 2 bases, there was a span of 13 bases. Per the germline V gene, CDR1 is DFQATT and CDR2 is SNEGSKA (reference sequence). CDR3 DNA sequence: TGCAGTGCTAGGGCCCGTGGGGGTAACACCGGGGAGCTGTTTTTT. It specifies CSARARGGNTGELFF.

In this sample, this clonotype turned up many times. The rearrangement links TRBV9 to TRBJ2-3; no reliable D call. The CDR3 runs to 13 residues. CDR1 is SGDLS and CDR2 is YYNGEE in the germline V gene. V lost 3 bases, J lost 0 bases, and 5 bases lay in between. As DNA, the CDR3 is TGTGCCAGCAGCGAGTTTAGCACAGATACGCAGTATTTT. Residues: CASSEFSTDTQYF.

In this sample, this clonotype turned up many times. The rearrangement joins TRBV6-1 to TRBJ1-5; TRBD1 matches 7 bases. This CDR3 is 15 amino acids long. Per the germline V gene, CDR1 is MNHNS and CDR2 is SASEGT. J lost 7 bases, V lost 0 bases, and 6 bases had no gene match. The CDR3, as DNA: TGTGCCAGCAGTGAAGCAGGGGGCGCCTGGCAGCCCCAGCATTTT. It encodes CASSEAGGAWQPQHF.

The table lists this clonotype with many counts. The chain recombines TRBV20-1 with TRBJ2-7, with D possibly called TRBD1 or TRBD2 (5 bases each). The germline CDR1 and CDR2 sequences are DFQATT and SNEGSKA (reference sequence). This CDR3 has 16 amino acids. With 7 bases removed from V and 0 bases from J, the gap between germline ends came to 22 bases. This CDR3 reads CSVTGAGNHLSYEQYF. The CDR3 region has the DNA TGCAGTGTCACAGGCGCCGGGAATCACCTCTCCTACGAGCAGTACTTC.

The chain is built from TRBV7-2 and TRBJ2-1; 16 bases are shared with TRBD2. The CDR3 consists of 15 residues. V lost 5 bases to trimming and J lost 9 bases; unmatched junction nucleotides: 4. Germline CDR1 SGHTA, CDR2 FQGNSA. The CDR3 region is CASSTGLAGGPEQFF. CDR3 bases: TGTGCCAGCAGCACGGGACTAGCGGGGGGGCCTGAGCAGTTCTTC. Full variable domain (missing parts from reference TRBV7-2 and TRBJ2-1): GAGVSQSPSNKVTEKGKDVELRCDPISGHTALYWYRQSLGQGLEFLIYFQGNSAPDKSGLPSDRFSAERTGGSVSTLTIQRTQQEDSAVYLCASSTGLAGGPEQFFGPGTRLTVL.

The table lists this clonotype with many counts. V is TRBV12-3 or TRBV12-4 and J is TRBJ2-4; possible D gene TRBD1, 6 bases. The CDR3 is 15 residues long. Trimming took 6 bases from V and 1 from J, leaving 13 bases between them. The CDR3 sequence: CASSSQGHAKNIQYF. CDR3 DNA: TGTGCCAGCAGCTCACAGGGACACGCCAAAAACATTCAGTACTTC.

This clonotype was detected many times. The chain couples TRBV20-1 to TRBJ2-5; maybe TRBD2 (6 bases). Germline CDR1 and CDR2: DFQATT and SNEGSKA (reference sequence). V lost 6 bases, J lost 5 bases, and 19 bases lay in between. The CDR3 sequence is 14 residues long. The CDR3 region is CSATGGLLRETQYF. Written as DNA, the CDR3 is TGCAGTGCAACTGGGGGACTGCTGCGGGAGACCCAGTACTTC.

The chain uses TRBV21-1 and TRBJ2-2. TRBV21-1 is marked as a pseudogene. The CDR3 extends over 14 amino acids. Here the CDR3 reads CASSKARRRGELFF. The CDR3 DNA is TGTGCCAGCAGCAAAGCGCGACGGCGCGGGGAGCTGTTTTTT.